The 18 T cell receptor beta chains below come from one sample, sequenced in a study of cytomegalovirus exposure and HLA in healthy donors. PCR employed 60 Vbeta and 13 Jbeta primers. The table came from immunoSEQ multiplex PCR; TCRdb's copy has only in-frame clones and leaves some out. The sample carries some 220,000 clones, approximately 80% recorded once. The sequencing sample was made of PBMCs. The origin of the receptors is a middle-aged woman in good health and CMV-seronegative.

The rearrangement joins TRBV30 to TRBJ1-1; D is perhaps TRBD1 (5 bases). The CDR3 is made up of 16 amino acids. Trimming took 5 bases from V and 5 from J, leaving 24 bases between them. The germline V gene has CDR1 GTSNPN and CDR2 SVGIG (reference sequence). The CDR3 spells CAWFRRGKRGGTEAFF. Here the CDR3 DNA reads TGTGCCTGGTTCAGACGAGGGAAACGCGGGGGTACTGAAGCTTTCTTT.

V is TRBV15 and J is TRBJ2-1, with a possible D match to TRBD1 (5 bases). Germline V CDR1 and CDR2: LNHNV, YYDKDF (reference sequence). Trimming took 0 bases from V and 12 from J, leaving 12 bases between them. The CDR3 is 13 residues long. The chain's CDR3 is CATSRDRTTLQFF. CDR3 DNA: TGTGCCACCAGCAGAGATCGGACAACCCTGCAGTTCTTC.

The V call is TRBV28, the J call TRBJ1-1, with 7 bases lining up with TRBD1. CDR3 length equals 15 residues. J gave up 1 base and V 4 bases, and 6 bases lay outside the gene matches. Germline V gene data show CDR1 as MDHEN and CDR2 as SYDVKM. The CDR3 DNA is TGTGCCAGCAGTTATAGGGGGCGCGGGAACACTGAAGCTTTCTTT. The encoded protein is CASSYRGRGNTEAFF.

V gene TRBV19 combines with J gene TRBJ1-1, with 11 nucleotides matching TRBD1. The germline V gene has CDR1 LNHDA and CDR2 SQIVND (reference sequence). CDR3 size: 14 residues. Losses at the gene ends were 9 bases for V and 0 bases for J; bases not matched to a gene: 3. The CDR3 loop reads CASRTGGLNTEAFF. The DNA of the CDR3 is TGTGCCAGCAGGACAGGGGGCCTGAACACTGAAGCTTTCTTT.

The chain carries TRBV11-2 and TRBJ2-7; TRBD2 matches 8 bases. The germline V gene encodes CDR1 SGHAT and CDR2 FQNNGV. CDR3 length: 15 amino acids. The J segment lost 4 bases and the V segment lost 6 bases, leaving 11 bases of the junction unmatched. In DNA, the CDR3 is TGTGCCAGCAGTCATACTACGGGGGGGCAATACGAGCAGTACTTC. Its translation is CASSHTTGGQYEQYF.

This clone was detected only a few times. The V call is TRBV5-6, the J call TRBJ2-1; 14 bases map to TRBD2. Germline V lookup: CDR1 SGHDT, CDR2 YYEEEE. This CDR3 region has 15 residues. Unmatched junction bases numbered 0, after V lost 0 bases and J lost 7 bases. The chain's CDR3 is CASSLGLAGGNEQFF. The CDR3 DNA sequence: TGTGCCAGCAGCTTGGGACTAGCGGGGGGGAATGAGCAGTTCTTC.

This chain links TRBV6-1 with TRBJ2-7; D call uncertain. Trimming pared 1 base from V and 3 bases from J, leaving 7 bases between. CDR1 and CDR2 (germline): MNHNS, SASEGT. This CDR3 region has 13 residues. This CDR3 reads CASSEGHNYEQYF. CDR3 DNA sequence: TGTGCCAGCAGTGAAGGACACAACTACGAGCAGTACTTC.

This chain uses TRBV18 with TRBJ2-2; 12 nucleotides align to TRBD1. V lost 3 bases to trimming and J lost 5 bases; unmatched junction nucleotides: 7. CDR3 size: 17 residues. Germline CDR1 KGHSH, CDR2 LQKENI. CDR3 amino acids: CASSPLGQGAGTGELFF. In DNA, the CDR3 is TGTGCCAGCTCACCTTTGGGACAGGGGGCCGGTACCGGGGAGCTGTTTTTT.

V is TRBV6-5 and J is TRBJ1-2, with TRBD1 matching 7 bases. The CDR3 covers 13 residues. CDR1 and CDR2 (germline): MNHEY, SVGAGI. V dropped 5 bases and J dropped 4; count of bases not matched to a gene: 4. The CDR3 protein is CASSLGQVYGYTF. DNA for the CDR3: TGTGCCAGCAGTCTCGGACAGGTCTATGGCTACACCTTC.

This sequence joins TRBV6-1 and TRBJ1-6; a weak D match, TRBD1 (5 bases). The V and J ends lost 6 bases and 7 bases respectively, with 16 bases between them. Germline V gene data show CDR1 as MNHNS and CDR2 as SASEGT. The CDR3 is 15 amino acids. The CDR3 coding sequence is TGTGCCAGCAGGGAGGGGCAGGGTCGGAATTCACCCCTCCACTTT. As protein: CASREGQGRNSPLHF.

The V call is TRBV5-8, the J call TRBJ2-1; TRBD2 agrees at 10 bases. The V and J ends lost 2 bases and 5 bases, in that order; junction bases with no gene match: 7. CDR1 and CDR2 (germline): SGHTS, YDEGEE. There are 16 residues in the CDR3. This chain's CDR3 is CASSLVAGGRNNEQFF. The CDR3 nucleotides are TGTGCCAGCAGCTTAGTAGCGGGGGGACGTAACAATGAGCAGTTCTTC.

V usage is TRBV19 and J usage is TRBJ1-1; no definite D call. From germline, CDR1 is LNHDA and CDR2 SQIVND (reference sequence). Trimming shortened V by 3 bases and J by 3 bases, and 17 bases separated the two germline ends. This CDR3 comprises 16 residues. CDR3 protein: CASSILYRRSDTEAFF. As DNA, the CDR3 is TGTGCCAGTAGTATTCTATACCGGAGGTCGGACACTGAAGCTTTCTTT.

This clone was seen a single time. The chain joins TRBV6-5 to TRBJ2-5; 8 bases map to TRBD2. The last part of the DNA fits TRBJ2-7 better; the J call may be wrong. The CDR3 spans 14 residues. The V gene's germline CDR1 is MNHEY and CDR2 SVGAGI. CDR3 nucleotide sequence: TGTGCCAGCAGCCGGGGGGGATTCTCCTACGAGCAGTACTTC. Translating gives CASSRGGFSYEQYF.

The V and J genes are TRBV7-9 and TRBJ1-2; 8 nucleotides align to TRBD1. Germline-derived CDR1 and CDR2 are SEHNR and FQNEAQ (reference sequence). The CDR3 length is 15 residues. Losses at the gene ends were 5 bases for V and 4 bases for J; bases not matched to a gene: 9. The CDR3, as DNA: TGTGCCAGCAGCCCGACAGGGGTCCTCACCTATGGCTACACCTTC. As protein: CASSPTGVLTYGYTF.

The rearrangement links TRBV5-1 to TRBJ2-3; TRBD2 aligns across 8 bases. Trimming removed 1 base from V and 5 bases from J; junction bases left unmatched: 3. The CDR3 has 14 amino acids. Looked up from germline, CDR1 is SGHRS and CDR2 is YFSETQ. CDR3 amino acids: CASSLSRGEDTQYF. For the CDR3, the DNA is TGCGCCAGCAGCTTGTCGCGGGGGGAAGATACGCAGTATTTT.

This rearrangement joins TRBV6-4 to TRBJ1-5; D is perhaps TRBD1 (6 bases). This CDR3 comprises 17 residues. Germline values: CDR1 MRHNA, CDR2 SNTAGT. Deletions cut 2 bases from V and 4 bases from J, with 18 bases between. For the CDR3, the DNA is TGTGCCAGCAGTGACGTCAGGGGTGGTAGAAGAAATCAGCCCCAGCATTTT. It translates to CASSDVRGGRRNQPQHF.

This sequence joins TRBV28 and TRBJ1-6; no firm D call. Per the germline V gene, CDR1 is MDHEN and CDR2 is SYDVKM. V was clipped by 6 bases and J by 7 bases, with 4 bases between them. The CDR3 consists of 11 residues. This CDR3 reads CASRSNSPLHF. The CDR3 nucleotides read TGTGCCAGCAGGTCAAATTCACCCCTCCACTTT.

The V call is TRBV2, the J call TRBJ2-1; the match to TRBD2 covers 13 bases. Per the germline V gene, CDR1 is SNHLY and CDR2 is FYNNEI. Trimming cost V 6 bases and J 8 bases; bases outside gene matches: 10. The length of the CDR3 is 16 residues. In nucleotides, the CDR3 is TGTGCCAGCAGCTATACTAGCGGGGGGGCCGACGATGAGCAGTTCTTC. Its protein product is CASSYTSGGADDEQFF.